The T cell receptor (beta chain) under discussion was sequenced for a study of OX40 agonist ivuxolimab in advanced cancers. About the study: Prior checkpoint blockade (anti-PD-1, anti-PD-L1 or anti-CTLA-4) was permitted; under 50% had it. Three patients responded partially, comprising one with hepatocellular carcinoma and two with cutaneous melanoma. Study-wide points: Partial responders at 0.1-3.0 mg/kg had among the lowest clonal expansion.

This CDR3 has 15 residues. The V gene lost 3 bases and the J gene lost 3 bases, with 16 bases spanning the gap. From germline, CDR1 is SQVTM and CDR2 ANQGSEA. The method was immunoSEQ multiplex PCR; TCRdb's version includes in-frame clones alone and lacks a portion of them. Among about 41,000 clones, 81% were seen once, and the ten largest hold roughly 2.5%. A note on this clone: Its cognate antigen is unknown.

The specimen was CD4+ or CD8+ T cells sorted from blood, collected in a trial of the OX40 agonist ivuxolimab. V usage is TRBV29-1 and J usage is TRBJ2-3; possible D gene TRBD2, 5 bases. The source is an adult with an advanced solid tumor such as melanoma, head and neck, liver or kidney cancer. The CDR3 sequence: CSVDLLRGETDTQYF. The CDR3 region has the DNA TGCAGCGTTGATTTACTCCGGGGAGAAACAGATACGCAGTATTTT.